Below, 3 T cell receptor beta chains from the same sample are listed, as sequenced in a study of graft-versus-host responses after intestinal transplantation. Clones were sequenced by immunoSEQ multiplex PCR, and TCRdb holds only the in-frame ones, with some missing. Among around 90,000 clones listed, 80% to 95% were seen once. Their specific antigens are unknown. Here the sequenced sample was unstimulated CD4+ T cells sorted from spleen or lymph node cells, taken before intestinal transplant. The receptor set was obtained from a human donor who received an intestinal transplant.

The chain recombines TRBV2 with TRBJ1-5; D unresolved. The V end was cut by 3 bases, the J end by 2 bases, with 11 bases between. CDR3 size: 15 residues. Per the germline V gene, CDR1 is SNHLY and CDR2 is FYNNEI. The CDR3: CASSEEGSGNQPQHF. In nucleotides, the CDR3 is TGTGCCAGCAGTGAGGAAGGGTCGGGCAATCAGCCCCAGCATTTT. Full variable domain (remainder filled in from reference TRBV2 and TRBJ1-5): EPEVTQTPSHQVTQMGQEVILRCVPISNHLYFYWYRQILGQKVEFLVSFYNNEISEKSEIFDDQFSVERPDGSNFTLKIRSTKLEDSAMYFCASSEEGSGNQPQHFGDGTRLSIL.

There are a few counts of this clone. This chain joins TRBV6-1 and TRBJ2-7; 9 positions agree with TRBD1. Per the germline V gene, CDR1 is MNHNS and CDR2 is SASEGT. The CDR3 consists of 13 residues. Trimming took 6 bases from V and 1 from J; bases not matched to a gene: 1. DNA for the CDR3: TGTGCCAGCAGGGGACAGGGTTCCTACGAGCAGTACTTC. Translated, it gives CASRGQGSYEQYF.

The chain is built from TRBV6-5 and TRBJ1-5, with 8 bases fitting TRBD1. The germline V gene has CDR1 MNHEY and CDR2 SVGAGI. The CDR3 covers 14 residues. Unmatched junction bases numbered 9, after V lost 8 bases and J lost 6 bases. CDR3 sequence (DNA): TGTGCCAGCTCGACCGGGACAGGATCTCAGCCCCAGCATTTT. This sequence encodes CASSTGTGSQPQHF.